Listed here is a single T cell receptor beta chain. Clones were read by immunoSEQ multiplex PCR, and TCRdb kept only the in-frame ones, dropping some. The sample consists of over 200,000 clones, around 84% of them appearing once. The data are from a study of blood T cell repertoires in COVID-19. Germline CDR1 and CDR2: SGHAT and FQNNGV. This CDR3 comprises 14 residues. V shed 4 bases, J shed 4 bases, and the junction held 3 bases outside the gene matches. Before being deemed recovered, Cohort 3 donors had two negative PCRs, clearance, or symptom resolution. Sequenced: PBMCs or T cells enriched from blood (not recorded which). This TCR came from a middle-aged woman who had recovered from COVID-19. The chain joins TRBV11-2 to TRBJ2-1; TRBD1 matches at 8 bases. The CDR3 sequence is CASSWDRPYNEQFF. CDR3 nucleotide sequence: TGTGCCAGCAGCTGGGACAGGCCATACAATGAGCAGTTCTTC.